These T cell receptor beta chains were read from a single sample in a study of blood T cell repertoires in COVID-19. Clones were sequenced by immunoSEQ multiplex PCR, and TCRdb holds only the in-frame ones, with some missing. The sample carries roughly 100,000 clones, roughly 90% recorded once. Input material: peripheral blood. The receptors originated from a human donor in a cohort sampled during active COVID-19. CDR3s include the opening cysteine and the closing phenylalanine or tryptophan. Fields, in order: CDR3 DNA, CDR3 protein, clone size, D gene, V gene, J gene. A D gene is named only where the DNA matches it firmly. Expanded clones get a size class; other rows say once, few or many, or leave the size out.

TGTGCCAGCAGCTTAGTGTTAGGGCAGGGCGTTAATGAAAAACTGTTTTTT,CASSLVLGQGVNEKLFF,NA,NA,TRBV7-8,TRBJ1-4
TGTGCCATCAGCACGGGACAGACCAGTTTCTCCTACGAGCAGTACTTC,CAISTGQTSFSYEQYF,NA,TRBD1,TRBV10-3,TRBJ2-7
TGTGCCAGTGAACCGGGACAGGGGGCCTCTGAAGCTTTCTTT,CASEPGQGASEAFF,NA,TRBD1,TRBV27,TRBJ1-1
TGTGCCAGCAGCTCGAACAGGGGGGCCCGCGGCACTGAAGCTTTCTTT,CASSSNRGARGTEAFF,once,TRBD1,TRBV7-2,TRBJ1-1
TGTGCCAGCAGCGTAACTAGCGGGGGACCTCCCTACGAGCAGTACTTC,CASSVTSGGPPYEQYF,NA,TRBD2,TRBV5-4,TRBJ2-7
TGCGCCAGCAGCCAACTCGTTACGGGAATCTCCTACAATGAGCAGTTCTTC,CASSQLVTGISYNEQFF,NA,NA,TRBV4-3,TRBJ2-1
TGTGCCAGCAGCTCCTGGTACCGCGGGGCAGATACGCAGTATTTT,CASSSWYRGADTQYF,NA,NA,TRBV6-6,TRBJ2-3
TGTGCCAGCTCCCTGGGTAGCGGGAGGCCCCTAACAGAGACCCAGTACTTC,CASSLGSGRPLTETQYF,NA,TRBD2,TRBV28,TRBJ2-5
TGTGCCAGCACCCTTGCGCTGAGCTCCTACAATGAGCAGTTCTTC,CASTLALSSYNEQFF,NA,NA,TRBV27,TRBJ2-1
TGTGCCAGCAGCCCACACAGGGCGTCATATGAAAAACTGTTTTTT,CASSPHRASYEKLFF,NA,NA,TRBV7-8,TRBJ1-4
TGCGCCAGCAGCCAAGATAGGAACAAAGAGGGAGCTTTCTTT,CASSQDRNKEGAFF,NA,NA,TRBV4-1,TRBJ1-1
TGTGCCAGCAGCGTCAGGGGGTACAATGAGCAGTTCTTC,CASSVRGYNEQFF,NA,TRBD1,TRBV9,TRBJ2-1
TGCGCCAGCAGCCAAGGTCGGGACAGGGTATCGGAGCAGTACTTC,CASSQGRDRVSEQYF,NA,TRBD1,TRBV4-1,TRBJ2-7
TGTGCCAGCAGCTTAGAGCGAGGGGGGCGGGGGGGCTACACCTTC,CASSLERGGRGGYTF,NA,NA,TRBV7-6,TRBJ1-2
TGTGCCAGCAGTTACGGAGGGGCCCGGACCCGGAATCAGCCCCAGCATTTT,CASSYGGARTRNQPQHF,NA,NA,TRBV6-2/TRBV6-3,TRBJ1-5